The 7 T cell receptor beta chains below all came from one sample that was sequenced in a study of blood T cell repertoires in COVID-19. The repertoire was sequenced with immunoSEQ multiplex PCR; TCRdb's copy has only in-frame clones and lacks some. The table has about 140,000 clones, about 87% seen once. The sample comprised peripheral blood. Receptor source: a woman over 75 with acute or convalescent COVID-19.

J is TRBJ2-5 and V is TRBV4-2, with no clear D. The V and J ends lost 0 bases and 2 bases respectively, with 10 bases between them. The germline V gene has CDR1 LGHNA and CDR2 YNFKEQ. This CDR3 contains 15 residues. CDR3 DNA sequence: TGTGCCAGCAGCCAAGATGTCCAGGTACAAGAGACCCAGTACTTC. Translating gives CASSQDVQVQETQYF.

The table lists this clone with a count of one. The V gene is TRBV19, the J gene TRBJ2-1, with TRBD1 matching over 9 bases. The CDR3 has 14 residues. Germline lookup yields CDR1 LNHDA and CDR2 SQIVND (reference sequence). With V trimmed by 8 bases and J by 6 bases, 8 bases remained unmatched. DNA for the CDR3: TGTGCCAGTTCTCCGGACAGGGGACGCAATGAGCAGTTCTTC. Protein product: CASSPDRGRNEQFF.

With respect to this clone: The identical CDR3 is also encoded by other nucleotide sequences in the sample. The chain is built from TRBV5-1 and TRBJ1-1, with D uncertain. V was trimmed by 0 bases and J by 1 base, leaving 7 bases between them. CDR1 and CDR2 (germline): SGHRS, YFSETQ. The CDR3 runs to 14 residues. CDR3 in amino acids: CASSLGQSNTEAFF. The CDR3 DNA reads TGCGCCAGCAGCTTGGGTCAGTCGAACACTGAAGCTTTCTTT.

The V call is TRBV7-9, the J call TRBJ1-1; D unclear. Trimming pared 4 bases from V and 1 base from J, leaving 16 bases between. CDR1 is SEHNR, CDR2 FQNEAQ, per germline (reference sequence). The CDR3 contains 16 residues. The DNA of the CDR3 is TGTGCCAGCAGCTCCGCCTCGACGGGAAGGAACACTGAAGCTTTCTTT. The encoded protein is CASSSASTGRNTEAFF.

This chain uses TRBV5-1 with TRBJ2-2, with TRBD2 as a possible D gene (5 bases). CDR3 size: 16 residues. Germline CDR1 SGHRS, CDR2 YFSETQ. V lost 3 bases to trimming and J lost 2 bases, with 14 bases between them. The CDR3 DNA follows: TGCGCCAGCAGCTCTACCCCCGGAGGCAACACCGGGGAGCTGTTTTTT. It specifies CASSSTPGGNTGELFF. Based on the CDR3 plus reference TRBV5-1 and TRBJ2-2, the full variable domain is KAGVTQTPRYLIKTRGQQVTLSCSPISGHRSVSWYQQTPGQGLQFLFEYFSETQRNKGNFPGRFSGRQFSNSRSEMNVSTLELGDSALYLCASSSTPGGNTGELFFGEGSRLTVL.

This sequence joins TRBV19 and TRBJ1-4; 9 bases align to TRBD1. The V gene's germline CDR1 is LNHDA and CDR2 SQIVND (reference sequence). CDR3 size: 14 residues. Trimming removed 7 bases from V and 7 bases from J; junction bases left unmatched: 7. This CDR3 is CASNPGTGREKLFF. CDR3 nucleotide sequence: TGTGCCAGTAACCCTGGGACAGGGCGTGAAAAACTGTTTTTT.

The rearrangement links TRBV5-5 to TRBJ1-1; the D gene is possibly TRBD1 (6 bases). Germline CDR1 reads SGHKS; CDR2 reads YYEKEE (reference sequence). V shed 4 bases and J shed 3 bases, with 13 bases lying between them. This CDR3 has 14 residues. The CDR3 region is CASSVQGDHTEAFF. The CDR3 DNA reads as TGTGCCAGCAGCGTACAGGGCGATCACACTGAAGCTTTCTTT.